The clone carrying this T cell receptor beta chain was found a few times. The antigen is not known. The V segment lost 4 bases and the J segment 3 bases; nucleotides outside the gene matches: 12. The germline gives CDR1 DFQATT, CDR2 SNEGSKA (reference sequence). This CDR3 is 16 amino acids long. The data were obtained in a study of CD8 T cells in ankylosing spondylitis. General study results and limits: Reactive arthritis synovial fluid and blood previously showed some of these motif variants. Ankylosing spondylitis blood appeared to carry a characteristic TCR beta motif of several highly homologous variants. It was reported that disease-linked clones were significantly enriched in matched ankylosing spondylitis synovial fluid.

Quantitative 5'-RACE was performed with molecular barcodes, and it yielded the TCR beta libraries. TCRdb itself ran the 5' RACE reads through MiXCR, one entry per CDR3 protein. There are a few hundred thousand distinct CDR3 sequences in the sample; 17% occur only once, and about 0.94% lies in the top ten. This chain uses TRBV20-1 with TRBJ2-1, with TRBD2 matching over 7 bases. This clonotype was sampled from a male donor with ankylosing spondylitis. What was sequenced was blood, either unsorted or a sorted T cell fraction (not recorded which). The CDR3 protein is CSAKSIAGQGYNEQFF. CDR3 in DNA: TGCAGTGCTAAGAGCATAGCGGGCCAGGGCTACAATGAGCAGTTCTTC.